This T cell receptor (beta chain) was captured in a study of STAT5B mutations in CD4+ large granular lymphocyte leukemia (dated by TCRdb to 2022 to 2024). Study-wide context: Among the healthy controls, the CDR3 'QG' motif was associated with a particular HLA allele. The study compared the TCRbeta repertoires of patients with CD4+ T-cell large granular lymphocyte leukemia against those of healthy blood donors. The purity of purified fractions was confirmed by flow cytometry on FACSCanto II or FACSVerse to exceed 95% among lymphocytes.

Trimming leaves V shorter by 4 bases and J shorter by 5 bases, with the junction holding 4 bases beyond the gene matches. The CDR1 and CDR2 encoded by the germline V gene are SGHAT and FQNNGV. The CDR3 has 15 amino acids, counting the end cysteine and phenylalanine. CDR3 DNA is the only sequence kept; it has 45 bases, read in frame from the first base. Summary of the overall study and its limitations: TRBV06-family usage was enriched among the top patient clones (8/27) compared with healthy controls (2/35). CD4-sorted patient repertoires appeared more clonal than healthy CD4+ repertoires, and this difference persisted after removing the putative leukemic clones. Main leukemic clonotypes were private to each patient, although about a quarter of the main leukemic clonotypes were found at low frequency in the non-leukemic repertoires of other patients. The data were not HLA-matched, and the relatively small sample size could explain the higher clonality seen in CD4+ compared with CD8+ T-LGLL.

The healthy controls were 30 to 45 blood donors, and the buffy coats of these donors were supplied by the Finnish Red Cross blood service. All TCR-sequenced material derived from peripheral blood: patient blood samples and healthy donor buffy coats. Peripheral blood mononuclear cells were isolated by Ficoll-Hypaque gradient centrifugation. CD4+ cells were magnetically purified from the buffy coats of healthy controls. Genomic DNA was extracted with the Gentra Puregene Cell and Tissue kit and quantified on a Qubit 2.0 fluorometer. The immunoSEQ assay at survey resolution was used to sequence TCRbeta rearrangements from genomic DNA. As for how the authors treated the data: In the TCR sequencing data, the lowest productive clonotype frequency that could be detected was 2.59 x 10-5. Analyses included only productive TCRbeta rearrangements, meaning complete and in-frame sequences. Sample clonality was computed as Simpson clonality in the immunoSEQ Analyzer version 3.0. Clones were categorized by frequency as very rare, small, medium, large (1-20%) or hyperexpanded (>20%). Generation probabilities were estimated with OLGA 1.2.3, V-gene circos plots were made with VDJtools, specificities were searched in VDJdb, and CDR3 motifs were identified with GLIPH. Entries here come from immuneACCESS through TCRdb and include only in-frame sequences with V and J called. Some clones fail to appear in such tables; in the studies checked, an unresolved V gene covers under half of the shortfall, and the cause of the remainder is unknown. Clonal size and the V and J genes are those of that table, whereas D and trimming came from the DNA. The sample table records 20,000 to 25,000 clones; roughly 82% of these occur just once. The ten most abundant clones make up 8.6% of the sample.

Points on this clone: Its target antigen remains unknown. No base quality values were provided; no much bigger clone lies one nucleotide off.

The clonotype originates from a human donor in good health. The V and J segments used are TRBV11-2 and TRBJ2-5, with 13 middle bases fitting TRBD2. The sample comprised CD4+ T cells from blood buffy coats. At the DNA level, the sequence is TGTGCCAGCAGCTACGGACTAGCGGGAGTGGAGACCCAGTACTTC. This yields the protein CASSYGLAGVETQYF.